This T cell receptor beta chain is from a study of quantifying T cell responses using KT2 cells (dated by TCRdb to 2016 to 2017). Background on the whole study: RNA was DNase-treated and reverse transcribed with TCR alpha and beta constant-region primers, mostly using SuperScript III. To prevent over-amplification, PCR2 was performed as a SYBR Green qPCR and halted at a predetermined fluorescence threshold. The efficiency of the T4 ligation step under optimum conditions was estimated to be greater than 9%.

To test the sensitivity and accuracy of the pipeline, known numbers of KT2, a T cell clone whose TCR had already been sequenced, were spiked into unfractionated PBMC. KT2 cells were mixed with a fixed number of PBMC to create a range of KT2-to-PBMC ratios. Summary of the overall study and its limitations: Counts of KT2 alpha and beta sequences scaled linearly with input KT2 cell number over several orders of magnitude. KT2 sequences were still detected at the lowest spike-in tested, roughly one KT2 cell per 100,000 PBMC. Detection of KT2 sequences showed saturation at very high KT2 spike-in numbers. The study did not include a side-by-side comparison of this pipeline with other TCR sequencing techniques.

At least ten counts were recorded for this clonotype. Which antigen it targets is not known. Per-nucleotide qualities are absent, and no much larger clonotype sits a single base away. Preparation of the library involved UMI-ligation and nested PCR. A single-stranded oligonucleotide bearing the Illumina SP2 sequence and a UMI was ligated to the 3' end of the cDNA with T4 RNA ligase 1. PCR1 ran 4 cycles (98°C 15 s, 69°C 30 s, 72°C 40 s); the beta primer was an equimolar mix of RC1.1 and RC1.2 covering TRBC1 and TRBC2. From PCR2 onward, TCR alpha and beta chains were processed separately, and sample indices and Illumina adaptors were added. The UMI, placed after an 8-base spacer, consisted of 12 random nucleotides arranged as two hexamers with a spacer between them. The libraries were sequenced on an Illumina MiSeq using v2 2x251 paired-end chemistry, usually with more than ten samples in each run. PhiX DNA at roughly 4.5-7% was added to each sequencing library to increase diversity. Concerning the study's data processing: Raw reads were converted to FASTQ with bcl2fastq and were demultiplexed by dual indices with Demultiplexor. V and J genes were assigned by Decombinator through tag matching, with a single base-pair mismatch being allowed. UMIs were used by Collapsinator to correct both sequencing errors and frequency errors caused by PCR heterogeneity. Decombinator identifiers were converted to nucleotide sequence by CDR3Translator, the sequences were translated to amino acids, and CDR3 was extracted using C- and N-terminal motifs. A cluster of KT2 sequences sharing one unique molecular identifier was counted as one distinct KT2 TCR. Clones were called with MiXCR by TCRdb after fastp trimmed the public reads at Q25, and only in-frame beta chains were retained. Here each entry gathers all rows of one CDR3 protein and keeps the most common genes and DNA. These V and J calls originate from TCRdb's pipeline instead of the authors' own analysis. This sample gives some 34,000 distinct CDR3 sequences in total; over 9% of them show up just once. Roughly 9.7% of the sample is in the top ten clones.

The TCR originated in a human donor. Specimen: PBMCs spiked with cells of the T cell clone KT2.

The DNA sequence is given as TGCAGTGCTAGAATGGGGGAGGTCACTGAAGCTTTCTTT. Its protein product is CSARMGEVTEAFF. The chain was built from TRBV20-1 and TRBJ1-1; TRBD1 might be the D gene, on 5 matching bases. CDR1 and CDR2 (DFQATT, SNEGSKA) derive from the germline V gene (reference sequence). Including cysteine and phenylalanine, the CDR3 has 13 amino acids. The read is trimmed to its CDR3 DNA, 39 bases read in frame from base 1. The junction shows trimming of 2 bases on V and 4 bases on J, plus 11 bases between the germline ends.